This TCR beta chain was documented in a study of read filtering for tumor transcriptome and immune sequencing. In the study overall: Mean patient age was roughly 66 years, range roughly 45 to 85; 17 male, more than 11 female.

The table lists this clonotype with many counts. The antigen is unknown. Molecular barcoded adaptors covering alpha/delta and beta/gamma chains were used on 400 to 450 ng RNA. TCRdb ran MiXCR on the reads and lists one entry per CDR3 protein. The sample carries 45,000 to 55,000 distinct CDR3 sequences, approximately 19% recorded once. Overall study findings and caveats: The sorted CD138-negative fraction was a mixed bone marrow immune population, not purified T cells.

V dropped 0 bases and J dropped 6 bases, with 11 bases sitting between them. Germline V CDR1 and CDR2: SGHAT, FQNNGV. The CDR3 has 14 residues. This sequence was found in a donor over 35 with multiple myeloma. Sequenced: a population of CD138-negative cells sorted from bone marrow. The chain couples TRBV11-2 to TRBJ2-5; either TRBD1 or TRBD2 may supply D (5 bases each). The CDR3 coding sequence is TGTGCCAGCAGCTTAGAGGGACCCTTCCAGACCCAGTACTTC. It yields the protein CASSLEGPFQTQYF.